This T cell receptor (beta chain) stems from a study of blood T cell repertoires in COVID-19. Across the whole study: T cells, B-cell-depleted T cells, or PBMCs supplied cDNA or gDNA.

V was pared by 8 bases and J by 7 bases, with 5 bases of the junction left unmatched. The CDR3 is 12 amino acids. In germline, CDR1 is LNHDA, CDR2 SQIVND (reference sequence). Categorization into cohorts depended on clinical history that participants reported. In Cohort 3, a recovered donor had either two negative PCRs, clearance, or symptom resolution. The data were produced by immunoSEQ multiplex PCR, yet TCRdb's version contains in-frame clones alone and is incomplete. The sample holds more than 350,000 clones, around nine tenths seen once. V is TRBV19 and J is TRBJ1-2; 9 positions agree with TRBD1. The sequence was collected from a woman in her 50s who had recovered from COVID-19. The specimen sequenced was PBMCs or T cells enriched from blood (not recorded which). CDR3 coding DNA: TGTGCCAGTCGGACAGGGGACTCTGGCTACACCTTC. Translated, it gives CASRTGDSGYTF.